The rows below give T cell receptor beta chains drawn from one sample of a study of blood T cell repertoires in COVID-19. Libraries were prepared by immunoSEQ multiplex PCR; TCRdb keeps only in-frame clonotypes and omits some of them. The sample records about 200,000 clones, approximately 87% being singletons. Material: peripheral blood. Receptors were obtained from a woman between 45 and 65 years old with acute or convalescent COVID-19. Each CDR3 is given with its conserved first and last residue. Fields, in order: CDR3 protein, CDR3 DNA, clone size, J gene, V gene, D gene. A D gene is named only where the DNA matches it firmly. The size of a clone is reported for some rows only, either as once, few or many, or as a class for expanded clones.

CDR3 protein: CASSQSGQGALNTEAFF
CDR3 DNA: TGTGCCAGCAGTCAGAGCGGGCAGGGGGCCCTGAACACTGAAGCTTTCTTT
clone size: once
J gene: TRBJ1-1
V gene: TRBV6-2/TRBV6-3
D gene: TRBD1

CDR3 protein: CASSLTSTNGYTF
CDR3 DNA: TGTGCCAGCAGTTTAACAAGCACTAATGGCTACACCTTC
clone size: .
J gene: TRBJ1-2
V gene: TRBV12-3/TRBV12-4
D gene: .

CDR3 protein: CASSLRTSRGIYEQYF
CDR3 DNA: TGTGCCAGCTCACTAAGGACTAGCCGAGGGATCTACGAGCAGTACTTC
clone size: .
J gene: TRBJ2-7
V gene: TRBV18
D gene: TRBD2

CDR3 protein: CASSLEGQGGETQYF
CDR3 DNA: TGTGCCAGCAGCTTGGAGGGACAGGGTGGAGAGACCCAGTACTTC
clone size: .
J gene: TRBJ2-5
V gene: TRBV5-6
D gene: TRBD1

CDR3 protein: CAWSGDKKETQYF
CDR3 DNA: TGTGCCTGGAGTGGGGACAAAAAAGAGACCCAGTACTTC
clone size: once
J gene: TRBJ2-5
V gene: TRBV30
D gene: .

CDR3 protein: CASSKQGVQETQYF
CDR3 DNA: TGTGCCAGTAGTAAACAGGGGGTCCAAGAGACCCAGTACTTC
clone size: .
J gene: TRBJ2-5
V gene: TRBV19
D gene: TRBD1

CDR3 protein: CASSLSGLGETQYF
CDR3 DNA: TGTGCCAGTAGTCTATCGGGACTAGGGGAGACCCAGTACTTC
clone size: .
J gene: TRBJ2-5
V gene: TRBV19
D gene: TRBD2

CDR3 protein: CASSTRAPSGSYEQYF
CDR3 DNA: TGTGCCAGTAGTACGCGGGCCCCCAGCGGCTCCTACGAGCAGTACTTC
clone size: .
J gene: TRBJ2-7
V gene: TRBV19
D gene: .

CDR3 protein: CASSYSTGRNTEAFF
CDR3 DNA: TGTGCCAGCAGTTACTCGACAGGGAGAAACACTGAAGCTTTCTTT
clone size: .
J gene: TRBJ1-1
V gene: TRBV6-5
D gene: TRBD1

CDR3 protein: CASSYFGGRRDTEAFF
CDR3 DNA: TGTGCCAGCAGTTACTTCGGGGGGCGCAGGGACACTGAAGCTTTCTTT
clone size: .
J gene: TRBJ1-1
V gene: TRBV6-5
D gene: .

CDR3 protein: CASSARQGNYGYTF
CDR3 DNA: TGTGCCAGTAGCGCTAGACAGGGGAACTATGGCTACACCTTC
clone size: .
J gene: TRBJ1-2
V gene: TRBV19
D gene: TRBD1

CDR3 protein: CASSRPGTYEQYF
CDR3 DNA: TGTGCCAGCAGCCGCCCAGGAACCTACGAGCAGTACTTC
clone size: .
J gene: TRBJ2-7
V gene: TRBV7-9
D gene: .

CDR3 protein: CASSLAGGDTQYF
CDR3 DNA: TGTGCCAGCAGCTTAGCGGGAGGGGATACGCAGTATTTT
clone size: .
J gene: TRBJ2-3
V gene: TRBV11-2
D gene: TRBD2

CDR3 protein: CASSLDRLYGYTF
CDR3 DNA: TGTGCCAGCAGTCTCGACAGGCTCTATGGCTACACCTTC
clone size: .
J gene: TRBJ1-2
V gene: TRBV6-2/TRBV6-3
D gene: .